The following is a T cell receptor (beta chain) sequence with its context. What it recognizes is unknown. The data stem from a study of T cell responses to AZD1222 COVID-19 vaccine. As for the study in general: Second-dose intervals of approximately 4 or approximately 12 weeks were pooled.

Profiled with immunoSEQ multiplex PCR; TCRdb holds only in-frame clones, not every one. This table has 89,000 or so clones, around 90% appearing once. CDR1 and CDR2 (germline): SGDLS, YYNGEE. The CDR3 sequence is 16 residues long. The J segment lost 0 bases and the V segment lost 3 bases, leaving 5 bases of the junction unmatched. Overall study findings and caveats: The span of vaccine-associated CD4 TCRs extended across spike, with dominance at 160-218 and 743-854. Receipt of two AZD1222 doses was followed by a rise in Spike-specific TCR breadth and depth.

This material consisted of peripheral blood, taken on day 0 of AZD1222 vaccination. This TCR was recovered from an adult in good health. This chain connects TRBV9 to TRBJ2-1; 8 positions agree with TRBD2. The CDR3 loop is CASSGLAGGSYNEQFF. In DNA, the CDR3 is TGTGCCAGCAGCGGATTGGCGGGAGGCTCCTACAATGAGCAGTTCTTC.